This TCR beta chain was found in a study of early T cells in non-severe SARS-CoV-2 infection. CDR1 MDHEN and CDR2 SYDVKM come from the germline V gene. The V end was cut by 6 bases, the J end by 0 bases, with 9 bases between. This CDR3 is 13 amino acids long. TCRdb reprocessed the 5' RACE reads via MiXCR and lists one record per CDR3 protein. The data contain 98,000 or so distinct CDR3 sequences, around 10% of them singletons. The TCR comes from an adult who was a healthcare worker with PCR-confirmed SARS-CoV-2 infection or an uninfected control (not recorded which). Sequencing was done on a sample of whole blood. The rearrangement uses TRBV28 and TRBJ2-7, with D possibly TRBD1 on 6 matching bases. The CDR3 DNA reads TGTGCCAGCAGGGCGACAGGCTCCTACGAGCAGTACTTC. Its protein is CASRATGSYEQYF. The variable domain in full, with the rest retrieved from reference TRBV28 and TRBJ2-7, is DVKVTQSSRYLVKRTGEKVFLECVQDMDHENMFWYRQDPGLGLRLIYFSYDVKMKEKGDIPEGYSVSREKKERFSLILESASTNQTSMYLCASRATGSYEQYFGPGTRLTVT.